The rows below give T cell receptor beta chains drawn from one sample of a study of cytomegalovirus exposure and HLA in healthy donors. Here immunoSEQ multiplex PCR was the method, and the copy in TCRdb shows in-frame clones only, minus some. The sample has about 120,000 clones; over 8% are singletons. The sample comprised PBMCs. These receptors were taken from a man aged 25-40 years in good health and CMV-seronegative. Both conserved end residues are trimmed from each CDR3. The D gene is left open where the match is weak.

TRBD1,12,TRBV12-5,ASGTDRGYETRY
NA,12,TRBV7-6,ASTPRRVNTEAF
NA,11,TRBV18,ASSLSLQETQY
NA,11,TRBV6-1,ASSYRDRTEAF
TRBD1,11,TRBV5-4,ASSQTGDTEAF
NA,11,TRBV30,AWSHYSNQPQH
NA,11,TRBV2,ASRPQGTGELF
NA,13,TRBV18,ASSPPGGANYGYT
NA,12,TRBV5-4,ASSLGGSTDTQY
TRBD2,13,TRBV11-3,ASSLGLAGADTQY
NA,12,TRBV6-5,ASSSGQINQPQH
NA,11,TRBV7-9,ASSSAGNQPQH
NA,15,TRBV19,ASSPERGRDMADTQY
NA,11,TRBV7-2,ASSLRQNTEAF
NA,12,TRBV11-3,ASSKQPGSAKLF
TRBD2,14,TRBV7-9,ASSWPRGGLSDTQY
TRBD1,18,TRBV18,ASSPPGTGGVSSGANVLT
TRBD2,15,TRBV30,AWTDLWRAGGLREQF
TRBD1,10,TRBV30,AWSGQGDGYT
NA,12,TRBV6-5,ASSYSDILDTQY
NA,13,TRBV11-2,ASSLRSAGGTEAF
TRBD1,15,TRBV9,ASSVDSRTGATGELF
TRBD1,14,TRBV19,ASSIGGTGGFGELF
NA,11,TRBV11-2,ASSLTDTGELF
NA,8,TRBV30,VLGAYEQY
NA,12,TRBV6-5,ASSSRPVSDEQF
NA,12,TRBV29-1,SVDLGFMNTEAF
NA,11,TRBV10-3,AIRGHSGETQY
NA,13,TRBV5-1,ASSHDDNYNSPLH
NA,12,TRBV6-5,ASSLDSSTDTQY
NA,10,TRBV15,ATSRVLQEQY
TRBD2,14,TRBV7-9,ASSLPIAGGPPEQY
NA,10,TRBV12-2,ASRLASNEQF
TRBD2,11,TRBV30,AWTRGGFDEQY
TRBD2,15,TRBV6-1,ASSGTSGSFSPSEQF
TRBD1,14,TRBV30,AWSWGRTGGSHEQY
TRBD1,12,TRBV2,ASSTQGSNQPQH
TRBD1,14,TRBV2,ASSETGSSGANVLT
NA,13,TRBV6-5,ASSFRGTSGDEQY
TRBD2,14,TRBV30,AWSGLSGGAYNEQF
TRBD2,13,TRBV7-3,ASSPTSGRLNEQF
NA,12,TRBV28,ASSLRGPPGGYT
NA,11,TRBV6-5,ANSGTQGSEAF
TRBD2,15,TRBV4-1,ASSQTLAPSSYNEQF
TRBD2,12,TRBV5-4,ASSLREGSYEQY
NA,12,TRBV5-1,ASSRGQIRTEAF
NA,12,TRBV7-6,ASRKQGGNTEAF
NA,9,TRBV5-1,ASSQNNEQF
NA,12,TRBV5-6,ASSLGGEVDTQY